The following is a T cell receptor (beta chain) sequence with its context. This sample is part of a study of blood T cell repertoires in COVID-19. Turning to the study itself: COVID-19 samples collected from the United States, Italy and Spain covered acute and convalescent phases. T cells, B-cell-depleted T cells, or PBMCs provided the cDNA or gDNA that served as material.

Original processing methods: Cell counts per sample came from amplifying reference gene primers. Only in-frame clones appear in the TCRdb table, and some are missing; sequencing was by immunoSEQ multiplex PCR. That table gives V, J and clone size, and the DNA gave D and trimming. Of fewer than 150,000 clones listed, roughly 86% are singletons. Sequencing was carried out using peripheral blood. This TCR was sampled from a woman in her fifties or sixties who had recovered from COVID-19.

The CDR3 loop is CASSHTPGQGSSRGSYEQYF. The CDR3 DNA follows: TGTGCCAGCAGTCACACCCCGGGACAGGGGAGTTCCCGGGGCTCCTACGAGCAGTACTTC. The chain employs TRBV27 and TRBJ2-7; 10 bases are a match to TRBD1. CDR3 size: 20 residues. V lost 5 bases and J lost 0; bases outside the gene matches: 19. Germline V lookup: CDR1 MNHEY, CDR2 SMNVEV (reference sequence).